This T cell receptor beta chain was obtained from a study of type 1 and type 2 diabetes patients. Overall study findings and caveats: Some expanded clones seen only in T1D might occur in additional T2D or control samples. Age and gender were not matched between study groups, possibly biasing interpretation.

The PCR template was genomic DNA. The TCR beta CDR3 region was amplified using 30 forward and 13 reverse primers. TCRdb fed the multiplex PCR reads into MiXCR, producing one record per CDR3 protein. The sample has 250,000 to 300,000 distinct CDR3 sequences, around 47% seen once. There are a few counts of this clonotype. Its antigen remains unknown. Each diabetic donor fulfilled classification criteria for either type 1 or type 2. Anyone with other autoimmune disease or infection in the prior four weeks was excluded. Sequenced sample: peripheral blood mononuclear cells (PBMCs). This TCR was recovered from a man aged 18-30 years with type 2 diabetes.

The CDR3 is CASSYLSSGNSPLHF. In DNA form, the CDR3 reads TGTGCCAGCAGTTACTTGAGCAGTGGGAATTCACCCCTCCACTTT. The J gene is TRBJ1-6, the V gene TRBV6-5; D gene unclear. The CDR3 runs to 15 residues. CDR1 MNHEY and CDR2 SVGAGI come from the germline V gene. Trimming removed 1 base at V and 7 bases at J, with 11 bases between.